The clone carrying this TCR beta chain has a handful of counts. Its matching antigen is unknown. These data belong to a study of neoadjuvant anti-PD-1 for oral cavity cancer. Broader study findings: TCR analyses covered only a few patients per response group. Greater tumor shrinkage accompanied bigger post-treatment sizes of preexisting clones.

Tumor libraries mostly used 4.5 to 5.5 ug genomic DNA, two replicates each. Libraries were prepared by immunoSEQ multiplex PCR; TCRdb keeps only in-frame clonotypes and omits some of them. The data show tens of thousands of clones, more than 40% seen once. Time point reported: after neoadjuvant nivolumab, at surgical resection. The CDR3 extends over 15 amino acids. CDR1 and CDR2 from the germline V gene are SGHNT and YYREEE (reference sequence). V was trimmed by 4 bases and J by 0 bases, leaving 10 bases between them. The V call is TRBV5-4, the J call TRBJ2-2; possible D gene TRBD2, 6 bases. Sequencing used tumor tissue, obtained after nivolumab (anti-PD-1) treatment. The clonotype comes from a person aged 35-79 years with oral cavity squamous cell carcinoma. CDR3 region: CASSPDYANTGELFF. The CDR3 DNA reads TGTGCCAGCAGCCCGGACTACGCGAACACCGGGGAGCTGTTTTTT. Together with reference TRBV5-4 and TRBJ2-2, the CDR3 gives the full variable domain: ETGVTQSPTHLIKTRGQQVTLRCSSQSGHNTVSWYQQALGQGPQFIFQYYREEENGRGNFPPRFSGLQFPNYSSELNVNALELDDSALYLCASSPDYANTGELFFGEGSRLTVL.